Below, 18 T cell receptor beta chains from the same sample are listed, as sequenced in a study of blood T cell repertoires in COVID-19. Method: immunoSEQ multiplex PCR; TCRdb's copy keeps in-frame clones and lacks some. The table has about 220,000 clones, about 90% seen once. The sequencing sample was made of peripheral blood. These TCRs come from a middle-aged man with active or convalescent COVID-19.

This rearrangement joins TRBV27 to TRBJ2-7; tentatively, D is TRBD2 (5 bases). Trimming left V 6 bases short and J 3 bases short, with 15 bases between. CDR3 size: 14 residues. Germline CDR1 and CDR2: MNHEY and SMNVEV (reference sequence). This chain's CDR3 is CASSPTGESYEQYF. The CDR3 coding sequence is TGTGCCAGCAGCCCGACCGGGGAAAGCTACGAGCAGTACTTC.

The chain couples TRBV7-2 to TRBJ1-5; D gene ambiguous. V gave up 4 bases and J gave up 4 bases, with 11 bases separating them. Germline V gives CDR1 SGHTA, CDR2 FQGNSA. CDR3 length: 14 residues. The CDR3 bases are TGTGCCAGCAGCTCCCGGGTCTTGAATCAGCCCCAGCATTTT. The encoded protein is CASSSRVLNQPQHF.

V usage is TRBV30 and J usage is TRBJ1-6; 10 nucleotides agree with TRBD1. The V and J ends lost 2 bases and 9 bases, in that order; junction bases with no gene match: 7. From germline, CDR1 is GTSNPN and CDR2 SVGIG (reference sequence). The CDR3 extends over 15 amino acids. The CDR3 sequence: CAWSLPGQGFSPLHF. DNA for the CDR3: TGTGCCTGGAGTCTTCCGGGACAGGGGTTTTCACCCCTCCACTTT.

J is TRBJ2-4 and V is TRBV28; weak D call: TRBD1 (5 bases). The CDR3 covers 18 residues. V lost 7 bases to trimming and J lost 0 bases, with 22 bases between them. Germline V gene lookup returns CDR1 MDHEN and CDR2 SYDVKM. The CDR3 protein is CASTSPHQGSLAKNIQYF. The CDR3 coding sequence is TGTGCCAGCACCTCCCCCCACCAGGGTTCCCTAGCCAAAAACATTCAGTACTTC. The variable domain in full, with the rest retrieved from reference TRBV28 and TRBJ2-4, is DVKVTQSSRYLVKRTGEKVFLECVQDMDHENMFWYRQDPGLGLRLIYFSYDVKMKEKGDIPEGYSVSREKKERFSLILESASTNQTSMYLCASTSPHQGSLAKNIQYFGAGTRLSVL.

This clone was counted a few times. V usage is TRBV9 and J usage is TRBJ1-3; 10 bases are shared with TRBD1. The germline CDR1 and CDR2 sequences are SGDLS and YYNGEE. The CDR3 is 14 residues long. The trim removed 7 bases at V and 4 bases at J, leaving 5 bases unmatched. In DNA, the CDR3 is TGTGCCAGCGGTGGACAGGGGGAAGGAAACACCATATATTTT. Translating it yields CASGGQGEGNTIYF.

This clone has only one observation. The rearrangement links TRBV4-1 to TRBJ2-1; no clear D. This CDR3 has 12 amino acids. Looked up from germline, CDR1 is MGHRA and CDR2 is YSYEKL. V was trimmed by 1 base and J by 9 bases, leaving 7 bases between them. CDR3 coding DNA: TGCGCCAGCAGCCAAGGGGCGCTTGAGCAGTTCTTC. Translated: CASSQGALEQFF.

The chain has TRBV6-5 and TRBJ1-1; 7 nucleotides match TRBD1. Germline V gene lookup returns CDR1 MNHEY and CDR2 SVGAGI. V gave up 2 bases and J gave up 1 base; unmatched junction bases: 4. There are 15 residues in the CDR3. CDR3 sequence reads: CASSYAQGRNTEAFF. Here the CDR3 DNA reads TGTGCCAGCAGTTACGCACAGGGGAGGAACACTGAAGCTTTCTTT.

The V and J genes are TRBV5-8 and TRBJ2-1; the D gene is possibly TRBD1 (6 bases). V was shortened by 0 bases and J by 7 bases, with 14 bases between the two germline ends. The CDR3 has 15 amino acids. The germline CDR1 and CDR2 sequences are SGHTS and YDEGEE. CDR3 in amino acids: CASSLGGGPRNEQFF. In DNA, the CDR3 is TGTGCCAGCAGCTTGGGAGGGGGACCAAGGAATGAGCAGTTCTTC.

This chain joins TRBV5-1 and TRBJ2-3; D might be TRBD2 (7 bases). The germline V and J ends were trimmed by 3 bases and 5 bases, with 10 bases remaining between them. From germline, CDR1 is SGHRS and CDR2 YFSETQ. This CDR3 is built from 13 residues. The CDR3, as DNA: TGCGCCAGCAGCTGGGAGGGGGGAGATACGCAGTATTTT. Residues: CASSWEGGDTQYF.

The chain combines TRBV3-1 (or the pseudogene TRBV3-2) with TRBJ2-5; the match to TRBD1 covers 7 bases. CDR3 length equals 20 residues. Germline assignment: CDR1 LGHDT and CDR2 YNNKEL (reference sequence). V was clipped by 0 bases and J by 0 bases; unmatched bases: 16. CDR3 sequence: CASSQENVGQDINHQETQYF. In DNA, the CDR3 is TGTGCCAGCAGCCAAGAGAACGTAGGACAGGACATCAACCACCAAGAGACCCAGTACTTC.

The chain couples TRBV28 to TRBJ1-1, with D possibly being TRBD1 (6 bases). The CDR3 contains 14 residues. The V end was cut by 7 bases, the J end by 3 bases, with 15 bases between. The germline V gene encodes CDR1 MDHEN and CDR2 SYDVKM. The CDR3 reads CASTQRGGYTEAFF. The CDR3 coding sequence is TGTGCCAGCACCCAGAGGGGGGGGTACACTGAAGCTTTCTTT.

The J gene is TRBJ1-5, the V gene TRBV30; TRBD1 might be the D (6 bases). CDR3 length equals 14 residues. Trimming removed 5 bases from V and 5 bases from J, with 16 bases in between. Per germline, CDR1 GTSNPN and CDR2 SVGIG (reference sequence). In nucleotides, the CDR3 is TGTGCCTGGGACGAGGGCAGGGGCGATCAGCCCCAGCATTTT. Amino acids: CAWDEGRGDQPQHF.

As concerns this clone: This may be a read error: a much more frequent sequence differs by one nucleotide. The V gene is TRBV7-6, the J gene TRBJ2-5; 13 positions agree with TRBD2. The CDR3 extends over 16 amino acids. The ends lost 5 bases at V and 1 base at J; junction bases unmatched: 4. Germline CDR1 is SGHVS and CDR2 is FNYEAQ. The CDR3 loop reads CASSPGTSGAQETQYF. The CDR3 DNA sequence: TGTGCCAGCAGCCCCGGGACTAGCGGGGCCCAAGAGACCCAGTACTTC.

This chain links TRBV28 with TRBJ1-5, with TRBD1 identical over 9 bases. Losses at the gene ends were 4 bases for V and 10 bases for J; bases not matched to a gene: 8. The CDR3 loop spans 14 amino acids. Germline CDR1 reads MDHEN; CDR2 reads SYDVKM. Written as DNA, the CDR3 is TGTGCCAGCAGTTGGGACAGGGCGATCATTCCCCAGCATTTT. This gives the protein CASSWDRAIIPQHF.

The gene calls are TRBV28 and TRBJ2-1, with TRBD1 matching over 9 bases. V lost 6 bases, J lost 4 bases, and 13 bases stayed unmatched. Germline V gene data show CDR1 as MDHEN and CDR2 as SYDVKM. The CDR3 length is 17 residues. This chain's CDR3 is CASSLLARQGVYNEQFF. The CDR3 DNA sequence: TGTGCCAGCAGCCTACTGGCGAGACAGGGGGTATACAATGAGCAGTTCTTC.

The chain carries TRBV4-1 and TRBJ1-6, with D maybe TRBD1 (5 bases). This CDR3 is built from 14 residues. The germline gives CDR1 MGHRA, CDR2 YSYEKL. Deletions cut 1 base from V and 9 bases from J, with 10 bases between. The CDR3 DNA follows: TGCGCCAGCAGCCAAGCTGGGAGGGGTTCACCCCTCCACTTT. Amino acid sequence: CASSQAGRGSPLHF.

V is TRBV6-5 and J is TRBJ1-5; the D is unclear. Trimming removed 2 bases from V and 4 bases from J, with 15 bases in between. The CDR3 has 16 amino acids. Looked up from germline, CDR1 is MNHEY and CDR2 is SVGAGI. The CDR3 spells CASSYRTPQLNQPQHF. CDR3 sequence (DNA): TGTGCCAGCAGTTACCGAACCCCCCAGTTAAATCAGCCCCAGCATTTT.

The chain joins TRBV3-1 (or the pseudogene TRBV3-2) to TRBJ2-3, with 11 bases that match TRBD2. CDR1 and CDR2 from the germline V gene are LGHDT and YNNKEL (reference sequence). V shed 1 base, J shed 0 bases, and the junction held 0 bases outside the gene matches. This CDR3 has 16 residues. In nucleotides, the CDR3 is TGTGCCAGCAGCCAAGGGACTAGCGGGAGCACAGATACGCAGTATTTT. Translated: CASSQGTSGSTDTQYF.